The clone carrying this T cell receptor beta chain was observed at least ten times. Individual cDNA molecules each received unique molecular identifiers attached to them. TCRdb called the 5' RACE reads again in MiXCR, with one record for every CDR3 protein. The table records over 30,000 distinct CDR3 sequences, around 8% of them present only once. The data were taken from a study of early T cells in non-severe SARS-CoV-2 infection. Across the whole study: The study sequenced bulk RNA from unsorted whole blood, with chains unpaired.

The germline V gene encodes CDR1 MRHNA and CDR2 SNTAGT. The CDR3 contains 15 residues. After removal of 2 bases from V and 0 bases from J, the junction contained 0 bases not matched to a gene. This sample comprised whole blood, obtained at baseline. V gene TRBV6-4 combines with J gene TRBJ2-2, with 7 bases lining up with TRBD2. The TCR originated in an adult who was a healthcare worker with PCR-confirmed SARS-CoV-2 infection or an uninfected control (not recorded which). The CDR3 reads CASSDTSANTGELFF. The CDR3, as DNA: TGTGCCAGCAGTGACACTAGCGCGAACACCGGGGAGCTGTTTTTT.